The rows below give T cell receptor beta chains drawn from one sample of a study of OX40 agonist ivuxolimab in advanced cancers. This table comes from immunoSEQ multiplex PCR, and its TCRdb copy is limited to in-frame clones, with some not included. The repertoire holds tens of thousands of clones, with about nine tenths as singletons. The starting material was CD4+ or CD8+ T cells sorted from blood, obtained in a trial of the OX40 agonist ivuxolimab. These receptors originate from an adult with an advanced solid tumor such as melanoma, head and neck, liver or kidney cancer. Both conserved end residues are part of each CDR3. A D gene is named only where the DNA matches it firmly. Only some rows state a clone size, as once, few, many or a class for expanded clones.

TRBV6-1	-	15	-	TRBJ1-2	CASSEGGLYGYGYTF	TGTGCCAGCAGTGAAGGGGGACTCTATGGCTATGGCTACACCTTC
TRBV28	-	14	-	TRBJ2-7	CASHARGSSYEQYF	TGTGCCAGCCACGCACGCGGTAGCTCCTACGAGCAGTACTTC
TRBV5-1	TRBD2	15	-	TRBJ2-1	CASSPTTSGGNEQFF	TGCGCCAGCAGCCCTACGACTAGCGGGGGCAATGAGCAGTTCTTC
TRBV7-3	TRBD1	16	-	TRBJ1-1	CASSPRGGTGGAEAFF	TGTGCCAGCAGCCCCCGGGGGGGAACAGGGGGCGCTGAAGCTTTCTTT
TRBV9	TRBD1	15	few	TRBJ2-3	CASSEGQGLADTQYF	TGTGCCAGCAGTGAAGGACAGGGGCTGGCAGATACGCAGTATTTT
TRBV14	-	13	once	TRBJ2-7	CASSHPTAYEQYF	TGTGCCAGCAGCCACCCGACTGCATACGAGCAGTACTTC
TRBV7-2	TRBD1	14	-	TRBJ1-2	CASSPGQGYYGYTF	TGTGCCAGCAGCCCTGGACAGGGATACTATGGCTACACCTTC
TRBV19	-	14	-	TRBJ2-5	CASSQQYSQETQYF	TGTGCCAGTAGTCAACAGTACTCCCAAGAGACCCAGTACTTC
TRBV19	-	15	-	TRBJ1-3	CATSGLRFSGNTIYF	TGTGCCACCTCGGGACTCCGTTTCTCTGGAAACACCATATATTTT
TRBV18	TRBD2	15	-	TRBJ2-5	CASSPEGGTQETQYF	TGTGCCAGCTCACCGGAGGGAGGGACCCAAGAGACCCAGTACTTC
TRBV7-2	-	15	-	TRBJ1-5	CASSLGVSGNQPQHF	TGTGCCAGCAGCTTGGGGGTGAGTGGCAATCAGCCCCAGCATTTT
TRBV27	TRBD1	14	-	TRBJ1-2	CASRYTGVGYGYTF	TGTGCCAGCAGATATACAGGGGTTGGCTATGGCTACACCTTC
TRBV5-6	TRBD2	15	-	TRBJ2-1	CASSLVLAGNNEQFF	TGTGCCAGCAGCTTGGTATTAGCGGGAAACAATGAGCAGTTCTTC
TRBV19	TRBD1	13	-	TRBJ2-7	CASSMTGWDEQYF	TGTGCCAGTAGTATGACAGGGTGGGACGAGCAGTACTTC